This TCR beta chain was recorded in a study of cytomegalovirus exposure and HLA in healthy donors. TCRdb keeps only in-frame clones here, not all; method: immunoSEQ multiplex PCR. The sample includes just under 150,000 clones, roughly 89% seen only once; the top ten take less than 5.5%. The CDR3 runs 15 residues. The V and J ends lost 4 bases and 5 bases, in that order; junction bases with no gene match: 5. CDR1 MNHNS and CDR2 SASEGT come from the germline V gene. The TCR comes from a man aged 18 to 35 in good health and CMV-seropositive. The chain combines TRBV6-1 with TRBJ2-1; TRBD2 agrees at 10 bases. The sample comprised PBMCs. The CDR3 loop reads CASSALAGGHNEQFF. CDR3 DNA sequence: TGTGCCAGCAGTGCCTTAGCGGGAGGACACAATGAGCAGTTCTTC.